The entry below describes one T cell receptor (beta chain). Antigen specificity is unknown. This sample is drawn from a study of molecular identifiers for immune sequencing clone quantification. Study outcomes and limitations: Spiked Jurkat TCR RNA originating from one cell could reportedly be identified amid some 950,000 naive cells. Clones above 20 RNA copies contained over 98% of effector molecules and under 1% of naive molecules.

Preparation of naive CD8 libraries involved about 18,000 to 1,000,000 sorted cells and 10%, 30% or 50% RNA. The authors gated naive CD8 T cells as CD8+CD4-CCR7+CD45RA+ for sorting. One entry per CDR3 protein results from TCRdb running MiXCR on the PCR reads. The data hold around 94,000 distinct CDR3 sequences, with 35% observed a single time. The sequence derives from a human donor in good health. Some libraries in this study had Jurkat cell RNA spiked in. Material for sequencing was naive CD8+ T cells from blood, with Jurkat cell RNA spiked in. Subset reported: FACS-sorted CD8+CD4-CCR7+CD45RA+ naive T cells.

The CDR3 loop reads CASSQKGQSYEQYF. The DNA for the CDR3 is TGTGCCAGCAGCCAAAAGGGACAGTCATACGAGCAGTACTTC. The rearrangement links TRBV4-2 to TRBJ2-7; TRBD1 agrees at 7 bases. The CDR3 is made up of 14 amino acids. Germline V gene sequence: CDR1 LGHNA, CDR2 YNFKEQ. The ends lost 2 bases at V and 4 bases at J; junction bases unmatched: 5.